A selection of T cell receptor beta chains follows, all from one sample in a study of a mutant IDH1 vaccine in newly diagnosed glioma. The antigens for these receptors are not known. This table comes from immunoSEQ multiplex PCR, and its TCRdb copy is limited to in-frame clones, with some not included. The sample records 82,000 or so clones, roughly 85% being singletons. Sequenced material: PBMCs, taken from a glioma patient whose treatment included an IDH1 peptide vaccine. The receptors derive from a young man with glioma. Some clones in this sample may be carry-over from other donors' samples. The CDR3 runs from the conserved cysteine through the conserved F or W. The order of the fields is D gene, clone size, J gene, V gene, CDR3 DNA, CDR3 protein. The D gene is left open where the match is weak. Expanded clones get a size class; other rows say once, few or many, or leave the size out.

. | . | TRBJ2-2 | TRBV6-1 | TGTGCCAGCAGCACTGTCACCGGGGAGCTGTTTTTT | CASSTVTGELFF
. | . | TRBJ1-1 | TRBV7-6 | TGTGCCAGCAGCTTAGAAATCGGCAGGAACACTGAAGCTTTCTTT | CASSLEIGRNTEAFF
. | . | TRBJ2-2 | TRBV13 | TGTGCCAGCAGTGAGTCAGGGATCAGTACCGGGGAGCTGTTTTTT | CASSESGISTGELFF
. | . | TRBJ2-2 | TRBV9 | TGTGCCAGCAGCGATGACCTCGGGCAGGGGATATACACCGGGGAGCTGTTTTTT | CASSDDLGQGIYTGELFF
TRBD1 | . | TRBJ1-2 | TRBV7-6 | TGTGCCAGCAGCTCCGACAGGGACTATGGCTACACCTTC | CASSSDRDYGYTF
TRBD1 | . | TRBJ1-4 | TRBV19 | TGTGCCAGTAGTACCGGGACAGGGGGTGAAAAACTGTTTTTT | CASSTGTGGEKLFF
. | . | TRBJ1-6 | TRBV6-6 | TGTGCCAGCAAAGAAGGAGGAGCAAATTCACCCCTCCACTTT | CASKEGGANSPLHF
. | . | TRBJ2-5 | TRBV5-5 | TGTGCCAGCAGCTTGATCGGGGTTCAAGAGACCCAGTACTTC | CASSLIGVQETQYF
. | . | TRBJ2-5 | TRBV9 | TGTGCCAGCAGCGCCTCGGGGAACCAAGAGACCCAGTACTTC | CASSASGNQETQYF
. | . | TRBJ1-2 | TRBV5-5 | TGTGCCAGCAGCTTGAGAGGGTCTGGCTATGGCTACACCTTC | CASSLRGSGYGYTF
TRBD1 | . | TRBJ1-3 | TRBV25-1 | TGTGCCAGCAGAGAAGACAGGGAGTTGCTTGGAAACACCATATATTTT | CASREDRELLGNTIYF
TRBD1 | few | TRBJ1-1 | TRBV27 | TGTGCCAGCAGTAAGACAGGGGAGAAAACTGAAGCTTTCTTT | CASSKTGEKTEAFF
. | . | TRBJ2-7 | TRBV20-1 | TGCAGTAAAGGCAGAGCCTACGAGCAGTACTTC | CSKGRAYEQYF
. | . | TRBJ1-1 | TRBV29-1 | TGCAGCGTCGGGCCCGGCGGCACTGAAGCTTTCTTT | CSVGPGGTEAFF
. | . | TRBJ2-1 | TRBV13 | TGTGCCAGCAGCACCGGACCGAGGGAGCAGTTCTTC | CASSTGPREQFF
. | once | TRBJ1-1 | TRBV11-2 | TGTGCCAGCAGCTTGGGGGCTTGGGGAGCTGAAGCTTTCTTT | CASSLGAWGAEAFF
TRBD2 | . | TRBJ2-7 | TRBV29-1 | TGCAGCGTTACCACCGGGACTAGCGGACCCTACGAGCAGTACTTC | CSVTTGTSGPYEQYF
. | . | TRBJ1-3 | TRBV9 | TGTGCCAGCAGCGTAAACCCCTTGACAGACCACTCTGGAAACACCATATATTTT | CASSVNPLTDHSGNTIYF
. | . | TRBJ2-7 | TRBV9 | TGTGCCAGCAGCCCGCGACCCGGGGTACGGCGCGAGCAGTACTTC | CASSPRPGVRREQYF
. | once | TRBJ1-5 | TRBV6-1 | TGTGCCAGCAGCAGTGCCAGGGGTAGCAATCAGCCCCAGCATTTT | CASSSARGSNQPQHF
TRBD2 | . | TRBJ2-3 | TRBV28 | TGTGCCAGCAGCTATTTCGGGAGACTAGCGGGGGAAGATACGCAGTATTTT | CASSYFGRLAGEDTQYF
. | . | TRBJ1-3 | TRBV28 | TGTGCCAGCAGTTTAGAGGTTACCTCTGGAAACACCATATATTTT | CASSLEVTSGNTIYF
TRBD1 | . | TRBJ1-2 | TRBV6-5 | TGTGCCAGCAGTTGGGGGCAGGGGGTCGATGGCTACACCTTC | CASSWGQGVDGYTF
. | once | TRBJ1-1 | TRBV11-2 | TGTGCCAGCAGCCCCCGTCCCTCGAACACTGAAGCTTTCTTT | CASSPRPSNTEAFF
TRBD1 | . | TRBJ1-6 | TRBV6-1 | TGTGCCAGCAGGGCTTCCGGGACAGGTTCACCCCTCCACTTT | CASRASGTGSPLHF